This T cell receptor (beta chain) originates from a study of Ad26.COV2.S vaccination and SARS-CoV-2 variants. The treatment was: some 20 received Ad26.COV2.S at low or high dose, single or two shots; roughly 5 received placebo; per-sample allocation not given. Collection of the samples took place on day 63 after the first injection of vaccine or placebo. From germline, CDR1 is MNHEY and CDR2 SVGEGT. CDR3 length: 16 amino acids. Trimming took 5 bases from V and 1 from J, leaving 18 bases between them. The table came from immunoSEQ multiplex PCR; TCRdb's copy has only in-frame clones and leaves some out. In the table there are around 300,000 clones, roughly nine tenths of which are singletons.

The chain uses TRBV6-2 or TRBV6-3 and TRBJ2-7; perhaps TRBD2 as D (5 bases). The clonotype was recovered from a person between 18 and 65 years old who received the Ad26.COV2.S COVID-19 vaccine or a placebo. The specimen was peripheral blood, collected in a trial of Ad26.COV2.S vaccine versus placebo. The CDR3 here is CASSAPGIMISYEQYF. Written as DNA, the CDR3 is TGTGCCAGCAGTGCACCCGGGATCATGATATCCTACGAGCAGTACTTC.